The clone carrying this T cell receptor beta chain was seen more than once but under ten times. Its antigen remains unidentified. Germline-derived CDR1 and CDR2 are LGHNA and YSLEER. CDR3 length: 18 residues. V was shortened by 0 bases and J by 1 base, with 16 bases between the two germline ends. Building the TCR beta libraries relied on iRepertoire HTBI primers, and CDR3 regions underwent Arm-PCR. Via MiXCR, TCRdb re-called the multiplex PCR reads, giving one row per CDR3 protein. The sample holds hundreds of thousands of distinct CDR3 sequences, roughly 23% seen once. The data were obtained in a study of regulatory T cells in long-lasting Graves disease. Time point noted: persistent/refractory GD, antithyroid drugs over 5 years with positive TRAb. PBMC RNA served as the TCR library source. Overall study findings and caveats: Favoring TRBV28, TRBJ1-2 and TRBJ2-5 was a feature seen in persistent disease.

The receptor comes from a female donor with Graves disease. Source: peripheral blood mononuclear cells (PBMCs), taken when the disease was refractory, from a patient treated with antithyroid drugs. The gene calls are TRBV4-3 and TRBJ1-5; D may be TRBD1 (5 bases). For the CDR3, the DNA is TGCGCCAGCAGCCAAGATTTCGTTGGGGGGGGAAGCAATCAGCCCCAGCATTTT. Amino acids: CASSQDFVGGGSNQPQHF.